Listed here are 3 T cell receptor beta chains from one sample, sequenced in a study of a mutant IDH1 vaccine in newly diagnosed glioma. The time point: week 23, last vaccination. What each vaccine dose contained was 300 ug of mutant IDH1 20-mer peptide, accompanied by topical imiquimod. The method was immunoSEQ multiplex PCR; TCRdb's version includes in-frame clones alone and lacks a portion of them. Among some 31,000 clones, 80% were seen once, and the ten largest hold around 8%. These receptors are not linked to any known antigen. The sample here was PBMCs, taken from a glioma patient whose treatment included an IDH1 peptide vaccine. The receptors come from a woman between 18 and 29 years old with glioma.

This chain links TRBV5-6 with TRBJ2-7; either TRBD1 or TRBD2 may fit D (5 bases each). Trimming took off 4 bases at V and 12 bases at J, with 14 bases between the two ends. Germline V CDR1 and CDR2: SGHDT, YYEEEE. The CDR3 is 11 amino acids. CDR3 sequence reads: CASSPGEGWYF. The CDR3 coding sequence is TGTGCCAGCAGCCCGGGTGAGGGGTGGTACTTC.

This chain joins TRBV29-1 and TRBJ1-4; D gene ambiguous. There are 13 residues in the CDR3. Germline loops: CDR1 SQVTM, CDR2 ANQGSEA. Trimming removed 7 bases from V and 1 base from J, with 10 bases in between. CDR3 amino acids: CSAQRGTNEKLFF. CDR3 bases: TGCAGCGCCCAACGGGGAACTAATGAAAAACTGTTTTTT. Together with reference TRBV29-1 and TRBJ1-4, the CDR3 gives the full variable domain: SAVISQKPSRDICQRGTSLTIQCQVDSQVTMMFWYRQQPGQSLTLIATANQGSEATYESGFVIDKFPISRPNLTFSTLTVSNMSPEDSSIYLCSAQRGTNEKLFFGSGTQLSVL.

The chain uses TRBV6-6 and TRBJ2-5; a possible D gene is TRBD1 (6 bases). The J call may be wrong; the DNA end is better matched by TRBJ2-7. The CDR3 runs 16 residues. The germline V gene has CDR1 MNHNY and CDR2 SVGAGI (reference sequence). The CDR3 bases are TGTGCCAGCAGTTACCTCGGGCAGGGGCTATCCTACGAGCAGTACTTC. This gives the protein CASSYLGQGLSYEQYF.